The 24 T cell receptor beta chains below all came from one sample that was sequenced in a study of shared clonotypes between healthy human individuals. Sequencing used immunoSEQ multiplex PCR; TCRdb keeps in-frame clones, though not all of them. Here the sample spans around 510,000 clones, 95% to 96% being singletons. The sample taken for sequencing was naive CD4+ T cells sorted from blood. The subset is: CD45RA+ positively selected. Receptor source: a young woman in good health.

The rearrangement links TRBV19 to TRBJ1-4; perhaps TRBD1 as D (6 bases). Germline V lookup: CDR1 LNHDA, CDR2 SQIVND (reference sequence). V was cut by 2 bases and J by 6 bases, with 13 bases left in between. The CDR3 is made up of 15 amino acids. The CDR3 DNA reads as TGTGCCAGTAGTATAAGGGCGGGGGCTGATGAAAAACTGTTTTTT. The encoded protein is CASSIRAGADEKLFF. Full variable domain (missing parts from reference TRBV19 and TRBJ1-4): DGGITQSPKYLFRKEGQNVTLSCEQNLNHDAMYWYRQDPGQGLRLIYYSQIVNDFQKGDIAEGYSVSREKKESFPLTVTSAQKNPTAFYLCASSIRAGADEKLFFGSGTQLSVL.

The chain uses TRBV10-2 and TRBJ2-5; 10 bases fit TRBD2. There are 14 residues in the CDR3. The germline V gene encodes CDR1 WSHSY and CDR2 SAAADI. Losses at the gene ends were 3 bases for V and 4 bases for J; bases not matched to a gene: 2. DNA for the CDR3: TGCGCCAGCAGTGAAAGCGGGAGGGGAGAGACCCAGTACTTC. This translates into CASSESGRGETQYF.

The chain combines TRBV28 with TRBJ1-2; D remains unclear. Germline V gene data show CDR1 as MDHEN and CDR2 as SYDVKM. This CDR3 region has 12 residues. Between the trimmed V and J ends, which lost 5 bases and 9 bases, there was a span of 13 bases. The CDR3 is CASSRTSTRYTF. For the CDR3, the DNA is TGTGCCAGCAGTCGGACGAGTACCCGCTACACCTTC.

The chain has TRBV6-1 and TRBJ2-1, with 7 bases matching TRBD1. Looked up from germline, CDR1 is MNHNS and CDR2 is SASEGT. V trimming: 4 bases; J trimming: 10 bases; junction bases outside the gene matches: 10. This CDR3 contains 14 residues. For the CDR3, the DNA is TGTGCCAGCAGTGGCCACCCCCTACAGGGGGAGCAGTTCTTC. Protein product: CASSGHPLQGEQFF.

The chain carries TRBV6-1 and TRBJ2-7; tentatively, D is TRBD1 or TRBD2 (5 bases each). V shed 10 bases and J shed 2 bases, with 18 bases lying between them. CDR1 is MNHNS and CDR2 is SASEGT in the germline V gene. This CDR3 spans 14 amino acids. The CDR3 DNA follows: TGTGCCACCCTCCCCCGGGGCCCCACCTACGAGCAGTACTTC. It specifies CATLPRGPTYEQYF.

Here the CDR3 reads CSVEEGWRRAEETQYF. The CDR3 region has the DNA TGCAGCGTTGAAGAGGGATGGCGGCGGGCCGAAGAGACCCAGTACTTC. The chain combines TRBV29-1 with TRBJ2-5, with a tentative D call TRBD2 (5 bases). This CDR3 is 16 amino acids long. The germline V gene encodes CDR1 SQVTM and CDR2 ANQGSEA. The germline V and J ends were trimmed by 0 bases and 3 bases, with 17 bases remaining between them.

The CDR3 DNA reads TGTGCCAGCAGCACCAACAGGGGAAACCAAGAGACCCAGTACTTC. This sequence encodes CASSTNRGNQETQYF. V usage is TRBV7-3 and J usage is TRBJ2-5, with TRBD1 matching over 7 bases. Germline CDR1 and CDR2: SGHTA and FQGTGA. This CDR3 is built from 15 residues. V shed 5 bases, J shed 0 bases, and the junction held 6 bases outside the gene matches. The full variable domain, with the rest looked up from reference TRBV7-3 and TRBJ2-5, is GAGVSQTPSNKVTEKGKYVELRCDPISGHTALYWYRQSLGQGPEFLIYFQGTGAADDSGLPNDRFFAVRPEGSVSTLKIQRTERGDSAVYLCASSTNRGNQETQYFGPGTRLLVL.

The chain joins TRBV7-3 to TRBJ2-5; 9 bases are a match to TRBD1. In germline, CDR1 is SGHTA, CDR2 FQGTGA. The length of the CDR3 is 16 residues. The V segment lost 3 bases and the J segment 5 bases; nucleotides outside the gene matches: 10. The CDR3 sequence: CASSFHGTGNAETQYF. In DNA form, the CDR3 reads TGTGCCAGCAGCTTTCACGGGACAGGGAATGCTGAGACCCAGTACTTC. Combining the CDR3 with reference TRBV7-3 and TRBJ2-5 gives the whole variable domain GAGVSQTPSNKVTEKGKYVELRCDPISGHTALYWYRQSLGQGPEFLIYFQGTGAADDSGLPNDRFFAVRPEGSVSTLKIQRTERGDSAVYLCASSFHGTGNAETQYFGPGTRLLVL.

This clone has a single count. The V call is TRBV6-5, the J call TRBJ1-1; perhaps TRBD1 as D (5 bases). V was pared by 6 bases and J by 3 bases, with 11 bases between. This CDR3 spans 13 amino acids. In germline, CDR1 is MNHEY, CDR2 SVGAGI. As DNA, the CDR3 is TGTGCCAGCAGCCGGGACTTTGACACTGAAGCTTTCTTT. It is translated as CASSRDFDTEAFF.

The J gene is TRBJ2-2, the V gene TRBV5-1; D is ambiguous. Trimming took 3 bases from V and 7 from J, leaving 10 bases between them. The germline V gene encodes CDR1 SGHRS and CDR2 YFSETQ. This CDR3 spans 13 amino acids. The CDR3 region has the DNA TGCGCCAGCAGCTCCGGAGCGAGCGGGGAGCTGTTTTTT. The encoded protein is CASSSGASGELFF.

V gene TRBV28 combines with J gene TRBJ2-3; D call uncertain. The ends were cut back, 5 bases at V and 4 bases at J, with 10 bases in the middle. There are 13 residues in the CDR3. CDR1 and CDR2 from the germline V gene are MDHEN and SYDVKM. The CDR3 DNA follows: TGTGCCAGCAGTGGCAGATCCCCAGATACGCAGTATTTT. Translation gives CASSGRSPDTQYF.

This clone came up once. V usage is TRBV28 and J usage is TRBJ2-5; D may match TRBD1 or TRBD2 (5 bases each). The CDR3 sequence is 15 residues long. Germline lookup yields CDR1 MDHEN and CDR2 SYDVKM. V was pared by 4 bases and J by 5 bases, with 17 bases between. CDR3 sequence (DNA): TGTGCCAGCAGTTCCCCGACAGCGGTGGGCGAGACCCAGTACTTC. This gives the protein CASSSPTAVGETQYF.

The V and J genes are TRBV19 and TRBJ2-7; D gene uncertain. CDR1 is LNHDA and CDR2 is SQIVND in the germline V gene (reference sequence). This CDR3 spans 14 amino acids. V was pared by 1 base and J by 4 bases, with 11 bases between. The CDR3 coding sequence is TGTGCCAGTAGTATAGGGTGGGCAGATTACGAGCAGTACTTC. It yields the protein CASSIGWADYEQYF. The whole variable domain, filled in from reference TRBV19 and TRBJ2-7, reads DGGITQSPKYLFRKEGQNVTLSCEQNLNHDAMYWYRQDPGQGLRLIYYSQIVNDFQKGDIAEGYSVSREKKESFPLTVTSAQKNPTAFYLCASSIGWADYEQYFGPGTRLTVT.

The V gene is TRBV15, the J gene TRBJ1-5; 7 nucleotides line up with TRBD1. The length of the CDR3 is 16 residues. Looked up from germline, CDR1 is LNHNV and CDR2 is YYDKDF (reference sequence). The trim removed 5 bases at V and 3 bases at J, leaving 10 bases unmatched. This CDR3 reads CATSGFIQGNNQPQHF. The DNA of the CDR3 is TGTGCCACCAGCGGTTTCATACAGGGGAACAATCAGCCCCAGCATTTT.

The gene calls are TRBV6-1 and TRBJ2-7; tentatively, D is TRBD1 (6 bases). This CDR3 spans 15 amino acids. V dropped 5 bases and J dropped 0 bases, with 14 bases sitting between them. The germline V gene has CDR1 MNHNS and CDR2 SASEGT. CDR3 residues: CASSKQGMSSYEQYF. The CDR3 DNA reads TGTGCCAGCAGTAAACAGGGCATGAGCTCCTACGAGCAGTACTTC.

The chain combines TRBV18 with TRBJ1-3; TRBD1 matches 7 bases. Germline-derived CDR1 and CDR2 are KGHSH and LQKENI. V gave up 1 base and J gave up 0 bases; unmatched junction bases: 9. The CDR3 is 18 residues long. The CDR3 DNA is TGTGCCAGCTCACCACTCAGTATGGGACAGAGCTCTGGAAACACCATATATTTT. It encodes CASSPLSMGQSSGNTIYF.

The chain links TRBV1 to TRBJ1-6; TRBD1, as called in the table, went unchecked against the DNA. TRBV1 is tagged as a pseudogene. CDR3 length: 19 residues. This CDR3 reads CTSSHQGTEVSSYNSPLHF. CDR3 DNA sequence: TGCACCAGCAGCCATCAGGGGACAGAAGTTAGCTCCTATAATTCACCCCTCCACTTT.

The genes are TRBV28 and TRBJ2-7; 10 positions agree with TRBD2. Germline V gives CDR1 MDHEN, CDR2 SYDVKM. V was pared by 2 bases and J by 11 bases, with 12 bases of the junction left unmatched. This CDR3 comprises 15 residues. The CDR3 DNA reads TGTGCCAGCAGTTTAATGGTCCTAGCGGGAGCTTGGAAGTACTTC. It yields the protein CASSLMVLAGAWKYF.

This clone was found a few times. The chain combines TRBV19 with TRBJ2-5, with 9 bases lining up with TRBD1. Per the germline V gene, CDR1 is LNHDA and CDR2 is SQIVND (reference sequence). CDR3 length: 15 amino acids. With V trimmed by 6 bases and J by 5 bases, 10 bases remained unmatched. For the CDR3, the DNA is TGTGCCAGTAGAGATGGGACAGGGCGGGGGGAGACCCAGTACTTC. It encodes CASRDGTGRGETQYF.

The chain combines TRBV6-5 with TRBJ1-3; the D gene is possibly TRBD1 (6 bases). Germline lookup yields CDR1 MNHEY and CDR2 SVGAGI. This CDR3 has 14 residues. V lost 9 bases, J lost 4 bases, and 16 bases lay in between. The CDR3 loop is CASRTGSSGNTIYF. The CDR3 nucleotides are TGTGCCAGTCGTACAGGGTCGTCCGGAAACACCATATATTTT.

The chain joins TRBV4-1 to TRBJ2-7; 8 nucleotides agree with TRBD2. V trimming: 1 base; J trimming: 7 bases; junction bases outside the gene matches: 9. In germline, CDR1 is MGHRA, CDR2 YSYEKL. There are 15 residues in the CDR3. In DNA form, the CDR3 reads TGCGCCAGCAGCCAAGTAGGCGGGAGGTTGGGAGAGCAGTACTTC. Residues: CASSQVGGRLGEQYF.

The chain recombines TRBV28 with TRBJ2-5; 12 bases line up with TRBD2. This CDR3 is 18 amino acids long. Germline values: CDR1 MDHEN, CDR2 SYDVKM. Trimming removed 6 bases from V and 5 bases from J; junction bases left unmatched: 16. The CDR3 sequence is CASRFPSGRAPDLETQYF. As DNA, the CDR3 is TGTGCCAGCAGATTCCCTAGCGGGAGGGCGCCGGATTTGGAGACCCAGTACTTC.

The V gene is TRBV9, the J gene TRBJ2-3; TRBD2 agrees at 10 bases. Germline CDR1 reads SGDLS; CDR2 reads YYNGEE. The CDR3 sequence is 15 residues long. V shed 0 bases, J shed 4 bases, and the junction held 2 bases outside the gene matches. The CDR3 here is CASSVALAGADTQYF. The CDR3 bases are TGTGCCAGCAGCGTAGCTCTAGCGGGAGCAGATACGCAGTATTTT.

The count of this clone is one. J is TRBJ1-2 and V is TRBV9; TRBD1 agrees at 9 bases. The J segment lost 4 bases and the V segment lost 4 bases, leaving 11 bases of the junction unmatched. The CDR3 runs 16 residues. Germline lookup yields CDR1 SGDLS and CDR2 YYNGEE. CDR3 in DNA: TGTGCCAGCAGCCCCTTAAGGACAGGGGACGGCTATGGCTACACCTTC. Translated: CASSPLRTGDGYGYTF.